Described below is a single T cell receptor beta chain sequence and its context. Its antigen specificity is not known. No qualities accompany the bases; no much larger clone lies one base away. V is clipped by 4 bases and J by 3 bases, and the sequence between their germline boundaries is 7 bases long. The germline V gene (reference sequence) yields LGHDT for CDR1 and YNNKEL for CDR2. Inclusive of the bounding cysteine and valine, the CDR3 is 12 residues long. The read is trimmed to its CDR3 DNA, 36 bases read in frame from base 1. The library was obtained by the immunoSEQ multiplex PCR assay. TCRdb stores this immuneACCESS table with in-frame sequences only. Part of the clones is absent; in the studies checked, under half of the shortfall reflects unresolved V genes, and no reason is known for the rest. The sample table records 150,000 to 200,000 clones; 85% to 90% of these occur just once. The ten largest clones capture approximately 4.9% of the sample.

This record comes from a study of control samples from healthy donors and cancer patients (dated by TCRdb to 2018 to 2021). Recombination connected TRBV3-1 (or the pseudogene TRBV3-2) to TRBJ2-7, with a tentative D gene TRBD2 over 5 matching bases. The clonotype comes from a woman aged 25-40 years in good health. Material for sequencing was blood. The CDR3 amino acid sequence is: CASSRGNYEQYV. Here is the DNA: TGTGCCAGCAGCCGAGGGAACTACGAGCAGTACGTC.